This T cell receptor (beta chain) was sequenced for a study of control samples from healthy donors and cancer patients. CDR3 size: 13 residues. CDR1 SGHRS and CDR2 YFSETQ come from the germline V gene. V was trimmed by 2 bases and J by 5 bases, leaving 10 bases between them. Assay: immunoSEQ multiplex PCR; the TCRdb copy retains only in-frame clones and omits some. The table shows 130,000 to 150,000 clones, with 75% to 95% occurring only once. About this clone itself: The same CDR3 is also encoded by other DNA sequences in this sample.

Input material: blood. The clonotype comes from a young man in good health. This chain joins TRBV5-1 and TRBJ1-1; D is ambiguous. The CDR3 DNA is TGCGCCAGCAGCTTAGGCGGAGGTACTGAAGCTTTCTTT. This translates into CASSLGGGTEAFF.